Following are 15 T cell receptor beta chains from one sample sequenced in a study of T cell repertoires in cytomegalovirus infection. MiXCR, run by TCRdb on the reads, gives a single entry per CDR3 protein. Of around 300,000 distinct CDR3 sequences in the sample, under 25% were seen once. Their target antigens are unknown. The material sequenced was cultured PBMCs, taken from culture after CMV antigen stimulation. The receptors shown here come from a human donor in good health (CMV status not recorded). Some clones in this sample may be carry-over from other donors' samples.

This chain connects TRBV19 to TRBJ2-3, with D possibly matching TRBD1 (5 bases). The length of the CDR3 is 14 residues. Trimming shortened V by 6 bases and J by 4 bases, and 14 bases separated the two germline ends. Germline CDR1 LNHDA, CDR2 SQIVND (reference sequence). The CDR3 here is CASSLGREPDTQYF. CDR3 coding DNA: TGTGCCAGTAGCTTAGGCAGGGAACCAGATACGCAGTATTTT.

Concerning this clonotype itself: A much bigger clone sits one base away, suggesting this may be a read error. This chain's CDR3 is CASSANPPSSGNTIFF. The DNA of the CDR3 is TGTGCCAGCAGCGCCAACCCCCCTAGCTCTGGAAACACCATATTTTTT. The chain is built from TRBV7-2 and TRBJ1-3; D remains ambiguous. The CDR3 loop spans 16 amino acids. CDR1 and CDR2 (germline): SGHTA, FQGNSA.

J is TRBJ2-2 and V is TRBV27; TRBD2 matches 10 bases. CDR3 length: 17 amino acids. V shed 3 bases and J 0 bases; nucleotides not matched to a gene: 4. Germline V CDR1 and CDR2: MNHEY, SMNVEV (reference sequence). CDR3 sequence: CASSFRLAGPNTGELFF. As DNA, the CDR3 is TGTGCCAGCAGTTTCCGACTAGCGGGTCCGAACACCGGGGAGCTGTTTTTT.

The chain employs TRBV6-1 and TRBJ2-1; 12 bases match TRBD2. The CDR3 totals 14 residues. The trim removed 6 bases at V and 5 bases at J, leaving 2 bases unmatched. Germline CDR1 reads MNHNS; CDR2 reads SASEGT. DNA of the CDR3: TGTGCCAGCAGGACTAGCGGGAGCCACAATGAGCAGTTCTTC. Amino acid sequence: CASRTSGSHNEQFF.

V gene TRBV5-1 combines with J gene TRBJ2-2; D is uncertain. The CDR3 has 13 amino acids. Trimming cost V 6 bases and J 8 bases, with 14 bases left between them. Germline CDR1 is SGHRS and CDR2 is YFSETQ. CDR3 loop: CASTLKTGGELFF. CDR3 nucleotide sequence: TGCGCCAGCACCCTCAAGACCGGAGGGGAGCTGTTTTTT.

The chain couples TRBV25-1 to TRBJ2-7, with TRBD2 matching 9 bases. Germline assignment: CDR1 MGHDK and CDR2 SYGVNS. The CDR3 loop spans 14 amino acids. The V segment lost 9 bases and the J segment 2 bases; nucleotides outside the gene matches: 8. Here the CDR3 reads CARERSGRPYEQYF. CDR3 sequence (DNA): TGTGCCAGGGAGAGGAGCGGGAGGCCCTACGAGCAGTACTTC.

This chain joins TRBV2 and TRBJ1-5; 8 bases are a match to TRBD1. This CDR3 is 14 amino acids long. Trimming removed 6 bases from V and 3 bases from J; junction bases left unmatched: 4. Looked up from germline, CDR1 is SNHLY and CDR2 is FYNNEI. CDR3 residues: CASSRTGINQPQHF. The CDR3 nucleotides are TGTGCCAGCAGCCGGACAGGGATCAATCAGCCCCAGCATTTT.

This clonotype was observed a handful of times. One junction end does not reproduce the germline sequence, and a read error may be involved. The chain combines TRBV7-6 with TRBJ2-3; 7 positions match TRBD1. CDR3 length: 15 residues. Per the germline V gene, CDR1 is SGHVS and CDR2 is FNYEAQ. The CDR3 is CASSYRGIPTDTQYF. The CDR3 DNA is TGTGCTAGCAGCTACAGGGGAATACCCACAGATACGCAGTATTTT.

V is TRBV6-2 or TRBV6-3 and J is TRBJ2-1, with 16 bases identical to TRBD2. Per the germline V gene, CDR1 is MNHEY and CDR2 is SVGEGT. This CDR3 contains 18 residues. V dropped 5 bases and J dropped 0; count of bases not matched to a gene: 4. This CDR3 is CASSGTSGRESSYNEQFF. For the CDR3, the DNA is TGTGCCAGCAGTGGGACTAGCGGGAGGGAGAGCTCCTACAATGAGCAGTTCTTC.

A word on this clonotype: An end of the junction differs from the germline gene, which may be a read error. The chain links TRBV4-1 to TRBJ2-3, with 8 nucleotides matching TRBD1. Germline assignment: CDR1 MGHRA and CDR2 YSYEKL. CDR3 length: 16 amino acids. CDR3 loop: CASGQDTGGHTDTQYF. The CDR3 nucleotides read TGCGCCAGCGGCCAGGACACAGGGGGACACACAGATACGCAGTATTTT.

This clonotype was counted a few times. The CDR3 nucleotides are TGCGCCAGCAGCTTGGGGACGGCAACTAGCACAGATACGCAGTATTTT. It translates to CASSLGTATSTDTQYF. The chain recombines TRBV5-1 with TRBJ2-3; D call uncertain. The CDR3 sequence is 16 residues long. V gave up 0 bases and J gave up 0 bases, with 11 bases separating them. The germline gives CDR1 SGHRS, CDR2 YFSETQ.

This chain links TRBV7-2 with TRBJ2-5; TRBD2 matches 8 bases. V shed 5 bases, J shed 7 bases, and the junction held 18 bases outside the gene matches. Germline V gives CDR1 SGHTA, CDR2 FQGNSA. CDR3 length equals 17 residues. Here the CDR3 DNA reads TGTGCCAGCAGCAATAGGGGCGCTAGCGGGCAGGGCGGGACCCAGTACTTC. Translated, it gives CASSNRGASGQGGTQYF.

This clonotype was seen a handful of times. V usage is TRBV2 and J usage is TRBJ2-2, with 10 bases fitting TRBD2. Per germline, CDR1 SNHLY and CDR2 FYNNEI. V was pared by 6 bases and J by 1 base, with 11 bases of the junction left unmatched. CDR3 size: 18 residues. This CDR3 is CASRELIAGGGNTGELFF. For the CDR3, the DNA is TGTGCCAGCAGAGAGCTAATAGCGGGAGGCGGGAACACCGGGGAGCTGTTTTTT.

The table lists this clonotype with many counts. J is TRBJ1-4 and V is TRBV7-9, with D hard to call. The CDR3 runs 12 residues. The V and J ends lost 0 bases and 6 bases respectively, with 2 bases between them. CDR1 is SEHNR and CDR2 is FQNEAQ in the germline V gene (reference sequence). CDR3 DNA: TGTGCCAGCAGCTTAGCCGATGAAAAACTGTTTTTT. This sequence encodes CASSLADEKLFF.

This clonotype showed up just a few times. The chain couples TRBV12-3 or TRBV12-4 to TRBJ2-3; 9 bases fit TRBD2. V gave up 10 bases and J gave up 3 bases; unmatched junction bases: 8. This CDR3 contains 14 residues. The CDR3 nucleotides read TGTGCCACGGGTAGCGGGAGTAGGACAGATACGCAGTATTTT. Its translation: CATGSGSRTDTQYF.